This T cell receptor beta chain emerged from a study of TIL therapy for anti-PD-1-resistant metastatic lung cancer. The wider study: Median tumor mutation burden was 1.5 mutations per megabase.

The CDR3 is 14 residues long. Trimming took off 6 bases at V and 2 bases at J, with 14 bases between the two ends. The germline V gene encodes CDR1 MNHEY and CDR2 SMNVEV (reference sequence). This clone was picked up a small number of times. The immunoSEQ assay was v3. Here immunoSEQ multiplex PCR was the method, and the copy in TCRdb shows in-frame clones only, minus some. The sample lists 50,000 to 65,000 clones, roughly 69% occurring once. Indicated time point: pre-treatment sample, taken before nivolumab and TIL therapy. This receptor was taken from a person aged 25 to 85 with non-small cell lung cancer. Material: blood, obtained at baseline. V usage is TRBV27 and J usage is TRBJ2-7, with D tentatively TRBD2 (6 bases). CDR3: CASRPGLDAYEQYF. The CDR3 DNA reads TGTGCCAGCAGACCGGGACTCGACGCCTACGAGCAGTACTTC.